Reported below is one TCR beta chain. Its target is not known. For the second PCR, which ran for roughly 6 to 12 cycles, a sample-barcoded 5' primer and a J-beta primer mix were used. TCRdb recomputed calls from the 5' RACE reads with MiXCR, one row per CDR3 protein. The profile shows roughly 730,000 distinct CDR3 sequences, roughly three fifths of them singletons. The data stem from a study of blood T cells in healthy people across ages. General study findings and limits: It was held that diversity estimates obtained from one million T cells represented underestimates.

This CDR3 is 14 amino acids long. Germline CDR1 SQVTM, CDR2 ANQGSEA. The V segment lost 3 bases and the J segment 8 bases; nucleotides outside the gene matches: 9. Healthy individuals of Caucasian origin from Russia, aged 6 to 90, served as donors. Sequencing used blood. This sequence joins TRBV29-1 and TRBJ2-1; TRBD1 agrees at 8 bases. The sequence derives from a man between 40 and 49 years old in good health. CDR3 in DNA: TGCAGCGTTGATAGGACAGGGCGTAGGCATGAGCAGTTCTTC. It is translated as CSVDRTGRRHEQFF.